Sequencing of this T cell receptor (beta chain) was carried out in a study of beta chain features in type 1 diabetes. This clone was counted between two and nine times. The antigen is unknown. Study results and caveats: When VDJ junctions were examined, type 1 diabetes patients showed fewer insertions and more deletions. In every one of the four CD4+ subsets, TCRB CDR3s were moderately but significantly shorter in Type 1 diabetes patients.

Expressed TCRB transcripts were sequenced after all isolated RNA was converted to cDNA. Generated by immunoSEQ multiplex PCR, the TCRdb table keeps only in-frame clones and is missing some. The sample lists around 140,000 clones, 9.5% to 10% occurring once. The CDR3 is 16 amino acids. Germline-derived CDR1 and CDR2 are SEHNR and FQNEAQ (reference sequence). The V end lost 1 base, the J end lost 4 bases, and 16 bases lay between the germline ends. The sequence was obtained from a woman aged 40 to 49 in good health. V is TRBV7-9 and J is TRBJ2-5; maybe TRBD2 (5 bases). Sequencing was performed on central memory CD4+ T cells from blood. The chain's CDR3 is CASSLGRSTLGETQYF. CDR3 coding DNA: TGTGCCAGCAGCTTAGGGAGGTCCACCCTAGGAGAGACCCAGTACTTC.